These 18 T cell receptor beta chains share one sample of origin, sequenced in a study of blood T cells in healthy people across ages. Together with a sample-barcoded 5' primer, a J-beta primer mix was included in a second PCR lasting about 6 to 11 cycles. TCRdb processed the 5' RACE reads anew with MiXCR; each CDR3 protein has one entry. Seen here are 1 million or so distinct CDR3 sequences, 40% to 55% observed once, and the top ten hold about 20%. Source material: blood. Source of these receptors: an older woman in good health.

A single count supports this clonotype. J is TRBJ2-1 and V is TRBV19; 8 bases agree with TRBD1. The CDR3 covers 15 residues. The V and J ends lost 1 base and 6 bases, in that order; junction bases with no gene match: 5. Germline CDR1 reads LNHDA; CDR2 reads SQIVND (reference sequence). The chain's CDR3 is CASSIGQGAINEQFF. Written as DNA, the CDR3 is TGTGCCAGTAGTATAGGGCAGGGGGCGATCAATGAGCAGTTCTTC.

The CDR3 loop is CASSLYFGGTETQYF. The CDR3 coding sequence is TGTGCCAGCAGTTTATACTTCGGTGGGACGGAGACCCAGTACTTC. The chain employs TRBV27 and TRBJ2-5; D possibly uses TRBD1 or TRBD2 (5 bases each). The CDR3 covers 15 residues. Germline-derived CDR1 and CDR2 are MNHEY and SMNVEV (reference sequence). V was cut by 1 base and J by 5 bases, with 14 bases left in between.

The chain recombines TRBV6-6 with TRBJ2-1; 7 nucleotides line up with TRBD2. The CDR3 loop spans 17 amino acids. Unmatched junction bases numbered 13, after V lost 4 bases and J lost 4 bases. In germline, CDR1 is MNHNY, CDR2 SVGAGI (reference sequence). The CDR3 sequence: CASSSQRTSPLYNEQFF. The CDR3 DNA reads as TGTGCCAGCAGTTCCCAGCGGACTAGTCCTCTTTACAATGAGCAGTTCTTC.

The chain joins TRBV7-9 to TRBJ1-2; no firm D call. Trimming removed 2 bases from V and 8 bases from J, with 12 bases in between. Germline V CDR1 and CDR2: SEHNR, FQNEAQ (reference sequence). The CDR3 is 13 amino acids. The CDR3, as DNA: TGTGCCAGCAGCTTACCCCGTAGTAACGGCTACACCTTC. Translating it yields CASSLPRSNGYTF.

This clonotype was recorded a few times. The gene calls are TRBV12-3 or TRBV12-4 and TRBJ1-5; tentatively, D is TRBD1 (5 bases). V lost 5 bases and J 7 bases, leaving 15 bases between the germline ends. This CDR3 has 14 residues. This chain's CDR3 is CASSNNAGYQPQHF. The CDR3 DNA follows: TGTGCCAGCAGTAACAACGCAGGGTACCAGCCCCAGCATTTT.

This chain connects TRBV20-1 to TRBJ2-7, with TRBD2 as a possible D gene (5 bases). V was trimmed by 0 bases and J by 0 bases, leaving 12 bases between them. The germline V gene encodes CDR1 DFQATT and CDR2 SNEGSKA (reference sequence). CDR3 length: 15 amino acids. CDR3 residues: CSARDLATSSYEQYF. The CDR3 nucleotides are TGCAGTGCTAGAGATCTAGCTACGAGCTCCTACGAGCAGTACTTC.

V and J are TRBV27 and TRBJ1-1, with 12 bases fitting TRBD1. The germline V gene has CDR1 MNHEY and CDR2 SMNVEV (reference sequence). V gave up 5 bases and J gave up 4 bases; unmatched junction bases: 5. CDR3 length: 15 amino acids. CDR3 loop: CASSAGTGGFTEAFF. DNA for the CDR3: TGTGCCAGCAGTGCCGGGACAGGGGGCTTCACTGAAGCTTTCTTT.

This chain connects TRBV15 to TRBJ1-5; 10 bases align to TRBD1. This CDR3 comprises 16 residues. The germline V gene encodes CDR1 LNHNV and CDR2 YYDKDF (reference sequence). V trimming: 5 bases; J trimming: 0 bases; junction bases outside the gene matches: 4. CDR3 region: CATSGGQGGSNQPQHF. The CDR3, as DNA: TGTGCCACCAGCGGAGGACAGGGGGGTAGCAATCAGCCCCAGCATTTT.

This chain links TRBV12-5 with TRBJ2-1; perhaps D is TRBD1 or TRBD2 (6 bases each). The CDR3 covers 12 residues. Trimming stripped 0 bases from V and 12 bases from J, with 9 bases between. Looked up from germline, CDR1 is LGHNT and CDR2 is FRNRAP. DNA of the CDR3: TGTGCTAGTGGTTTGGTAGGGGGGTCGCAGTTCTTC. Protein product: CASGLVGGSQFF.

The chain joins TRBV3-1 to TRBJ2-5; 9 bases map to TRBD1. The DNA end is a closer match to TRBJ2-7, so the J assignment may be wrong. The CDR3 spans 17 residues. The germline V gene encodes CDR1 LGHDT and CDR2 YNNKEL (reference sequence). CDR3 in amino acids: CASSQRNRDRVVREQYF. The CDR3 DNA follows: TGTGCCAGCAGCCAACGAAACCGGGACAGGGTAGTTCGCGAGCAGTACTTC.

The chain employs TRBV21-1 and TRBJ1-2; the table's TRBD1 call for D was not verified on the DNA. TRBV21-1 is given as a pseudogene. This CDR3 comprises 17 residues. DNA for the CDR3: TGTGCCAGCAGCGAAAAGAAGGCAGGGGGCGCGAGGTATGGCTACACCTTC. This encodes CASSEKKAGGARYGYTF.

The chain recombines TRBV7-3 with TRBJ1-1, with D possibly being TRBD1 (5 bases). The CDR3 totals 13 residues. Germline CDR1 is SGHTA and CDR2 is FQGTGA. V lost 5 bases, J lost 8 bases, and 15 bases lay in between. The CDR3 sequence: CASSKRAGAEAFF. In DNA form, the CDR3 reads TGTGCCAGCAGCAAAAGGGCCGGGGCCGAAGCTTTCTTT.

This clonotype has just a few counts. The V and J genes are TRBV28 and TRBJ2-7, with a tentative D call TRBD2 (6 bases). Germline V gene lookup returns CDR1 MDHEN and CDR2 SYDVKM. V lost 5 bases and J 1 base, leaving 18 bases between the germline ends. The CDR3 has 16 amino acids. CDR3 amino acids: CASSTIRRGESYEQYF. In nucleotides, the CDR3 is TGTGCCAGCAGTACCATCAGGCGGGGAGAGTCCTACGAGCAGTACTTC.

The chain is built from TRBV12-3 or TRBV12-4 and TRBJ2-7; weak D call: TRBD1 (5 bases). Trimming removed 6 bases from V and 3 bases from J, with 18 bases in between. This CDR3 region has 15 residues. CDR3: CASSPGSRYGYEQYF. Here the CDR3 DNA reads TGTGCCAGCAGCCCAGGGTCCCGATATGGCTACGAGCAGTACTTC.

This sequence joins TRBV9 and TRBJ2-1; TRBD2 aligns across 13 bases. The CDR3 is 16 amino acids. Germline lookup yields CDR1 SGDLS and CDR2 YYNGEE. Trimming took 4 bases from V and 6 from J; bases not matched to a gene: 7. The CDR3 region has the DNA TGTGCCAGCAGCTTCCGGACTAGCGGGAGTCGCAATGAGCAGTTCTTC. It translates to CASSFRTSGSRNEQFF. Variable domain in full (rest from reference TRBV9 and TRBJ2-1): DSGVTQTPKHLITATGQRVTLRCSPRSGDLSVYWYQQSLDQGLQFLIQYYNGEERAKGNILERFSAQQFPDLHSELNLSSLELGDSALYFCASSFRTSGSRNEQFFGPGTRLTVL.

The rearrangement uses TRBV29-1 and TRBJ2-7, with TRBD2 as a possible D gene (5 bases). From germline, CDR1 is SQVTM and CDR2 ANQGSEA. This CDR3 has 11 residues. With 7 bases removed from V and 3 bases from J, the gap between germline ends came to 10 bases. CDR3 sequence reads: CSGRRGYEQYF. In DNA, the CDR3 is TGCAGCGGGAGACGGGGCTACGAGCAGTACTTC.

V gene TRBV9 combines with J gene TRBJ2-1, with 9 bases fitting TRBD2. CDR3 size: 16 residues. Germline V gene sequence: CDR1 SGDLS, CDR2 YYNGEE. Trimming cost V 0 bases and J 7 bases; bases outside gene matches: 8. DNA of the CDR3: TGTGCCAGCAGCGTAGTGGTAGCGGGAGCTCGGAATGAGCAGTTCTTC. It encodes CASSVVVAGARNEQFF.

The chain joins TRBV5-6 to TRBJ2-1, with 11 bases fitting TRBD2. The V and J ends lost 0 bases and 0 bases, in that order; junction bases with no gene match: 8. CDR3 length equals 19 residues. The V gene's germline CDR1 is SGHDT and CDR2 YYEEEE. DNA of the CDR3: TGTGCCAGCAGCTTGGCGGGACTAGCGGCCCTTAGCTCCTACAATGAGCAGTTCTTC. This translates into CASSLAGLAALSSYNEQFF. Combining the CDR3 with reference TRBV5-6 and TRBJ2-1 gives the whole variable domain DAGVTQSPTHLIKTRGQQVTLRCSPKSGHDTVSWYQQALGQGPQFIFQYYEEEERQRGNFPDRFSGHQFPNYSSELNVNALLLGDSALYLCASSLAGLAALSSYNEQFFGPGTRLTVL.